The 4 T cell receptor beta chains in this list originate from one sample, sequenced in a study of control samples from healthy donors and cancer patients. The repertoire was sequenced with immunoSEQ multiplex PCR; TCRdb's copy has only in-frame clones and lacks some. The table shows about 49,000 clones, with about 86% occurring only once. Sequencing was performed on PBMCs. Every receptor here comes from a woman in her forties or fifties with lung cancer.

This clone was counted a single time. The V gene is TRBV12-3 or TRBV12-4, the J gene TRBJ1-2, with D perhaps TRBD1 (6 bases). CDR3 size: 12 residues. V shed 3 bases and J shed 5 bases, with 7 bases lying between them. CDR3 amino acids: CASSFRGYGYTF. In nucleotides, the CDR3 is TGTGCCAGCAGTTTTAGGGGGTATGGCTACACCTTC.

The count of this clone is one. V usage is TRBV5-6 and J usage is TRBJ2-1; no reliable D call. V lost 0 bases and J lost 8, with 3 bases in between. The CDR3 loop spans 11 amino acids. Germline V gene lookup returns CDR1 SGHDT and CDR2 YYEEEE. Written as DNA, the CDR3 is TGTGCCAGCAGCTTGGTTGATGAGCAGTTCTTC. Its translation: CASSLVDEQFF.

CDR3 in DNA: TGTGCCAGCAGTTCGGAGGGGTTTGGCAATCAGCCCCAGCATTTT. Translated: CASSSEGFGNQPQHF. V is TRBV27 and J is TRBJ1-5, with D possibly matching TRBD1 (5 bases). Germline V gives CDR1 MNHEY, CDR2 SMNVEV (reference sequence). Trimming removed 4 bases from V and 2 bases from J, with 12 bases in between. The CDR3 runs 15 residues.

The CDR3 reads CASSLLGGSSYEQYF. The DNA for the CDR3 is TGTGCCAGCAGTTTATTGGGGGGCTCCTCCTACGAGCAGTACTTC. The V and J genes are TRBV27 and TRBJ2-7; D could derive from TRBD1 or TRBD2 (6 bases each). The germline V gene has CDR1 MNHEY and CDR2 SMNVEV (reference sequence). The ends were cut back, 1 base at V and 0 bases at J, with 10 bases in the middle. The CDR3 totals 15 residues.